Presented here are 30 T cell receptor beta chains from one specimen sequenced in a study of human T cells and chemical hapten exposure (dated by TCRdb to about 2021). Library preparation was by RACE. The sequencing machine was a NextSeq 500. TCRdb reprocessing: public reads trimmed at Q25 with fastp, clones called with MiXCR, in-frame beta chains kept. Rows are combined by CDR3 protein, so each entry shows the most common genes and DNA. The sample table records tens of thousands of distinct CDR3 sequences; over 9.5% of these occur just once. Around 2.2% of the sample belongs to the ten largest clones. This specimen's time point label, per the study, means: patch test 1, 2 weeks after DPC sensitization. The sample's treatment or condition, from its label and the paper: therapeutic diphenylcyclopropenone sensitization with weekly scalp DPC. The starting material was whole blood, obtained in connection with sensitization to the hapten diphenylcyclopropenone (DPC). The receptor source for this set is a man aged 40-50 years with alopecia areata. Some clones in this sample may be carry-over from other donors' samples.

This clonotype showed up just a few times. The genes are TRBV19 and TRBJ2-5; D not resolved. Germline assignment: CDR1 LNHDA and CDR2 SQIVND (reference sequence). The CDR3 runs to 12 residues. The V gene lost 4 bases and the J gene lost 5 bases, with 8 bases spanning the gap. The DNA for the CDR3 is TGTGCCAGTAGTAACCAGTTGGAGACCCAGTACTTC. It yields the protein CASSNQLETQYF.

There are many counts of this clonotype. The J gene is TRBJ1-6, the V gene TRBV12-3 or TRBV12-4; TRBD1 aligns across 8 bases. The CDR3 runs 19 residues. Trimming at V came to 3 bases and at J to 11 bases, leaving 21 bases not matched to a gene. CDR3 sequence reads: CASSLSPLGTGAKLPPLHF. CDR3 bases: TGTGCCAGCAGTTTGAGCCCACTCGGGACAGGCGCAAAACTTCCACCCCTCCACTTT.

This chain joins TRBV7-2 and TRBJ2-1; the match to TRBD2 covers 7 bases. J gave up 10 bases and V 1 base, and 4 bases lay outside the gene matches. This CDR3 has 13 amino acids. Per germline, CDR1 SGHTA and CDR2 FQGNSA. CDR3 DNA: TGTGCCAGCAGCTTAGTCGGGAGGAGAGAGCAGTTCTTC. Amino acids: CASSLVGRREQFF.

This clonotype was seen a handful of times. The V call is TRBV6-2 or TRBV6-3, the J call TRBJ2-1; maybe TRBD1 (5 bases). The germline gives CDR1 MNHEY, CDR2 SVGEGT. V was clipped by 5 bases and J by 6 bases, with 11 bases between them. There are 13 residues in the CDR3. The CDR3 spells CASSHRLGNEQFF. The CDR3 nucleotides are TGTGCCAGCAGTCACAGGTTGGGCAATGAGCAGTTCTTC.

This clonotype was counted a few times. The rearrangement links TRBV28 to TRBJ2-3; 9 positions match TRBD2. The V gene's germline CDR1 is MDHEN and CDR2 SYDVKM. With V trimmed by 1 base and J by 0 bases, 5 bases remained unmatched. The CDR3 spans 17 residues. The CDR3 is CASSLSGLAGSTDTQYF. The CDR3 nucleotides read TGTGCCAGCAGTTTATCGGGGCTAGCGGGAAGCACAGATACGCAGTATTTT.

V gene TRBV6-2 or TRBV6-3 combines with J gene TRBJ2-5; 11 positions agree with TRBD2. The V gene end was trimmed by 6 bases and the J gene end by 4 bases; junction bases not matched to a gene: 4. Germline CDR1 MNHEY, CDR2 SVGEGT. The CDR3 length is 14 residues. The CDR3 region has the DNA TGTGCCAGCAGACTAGCGGGAGAAGGAGAGACCCAGTACTTC. It encodes CASRLAGEGETQYF.

This clonotype came up many times. The chain uses TRBV6-5 and TRBJ1-5, with 8 bases lining up with TRBD1. This CDR3 is built from 15 residues. Losses at the gene ends were 5 bases for V and 2 bases for J; bases not matched to a gene: 5. Germline values: CDR1 MNHEY, CDR2 SVGAGI. CDR3 protein: CASSPDRVGNQPQHF. CDR3 bases: TGTGCCAGCAGTCCGGACAGGGTGGGCAATCAGCCCCAGCATTTT.

This chain uses TRBV5-1 with TRBJ2-3; 15 bases match TRBD2. V shed 4 bases and J 0 bases; nucleotides not matched to a gene: 6. This CDR3 has 18 amino acids. Germline values: CDR1 SGHRS, CDR2 YFSETQ. CDR3 DNA: TGCGCCAGCAGCACGGGACTAGCGGGAGGATCTAGCACAGATACGCAGTATTTT. Translated, it gives CASSTGLAGGSSTDTQYF.

V gene TRBV6-6 combines with J gene TRBJ1-5; maybe TRBD1 (5 bases). The CDR3 has 15 residues. Trimming removed 0 bases from V and 0 bases from J, with 6 bases in between. From germline, CDR1 is MNHNY and CDR2 SVGAGI (reference sequence). Here the CDR3 reads CASSYSGGSNQPQHF. CDR3 sequence (DNA): TGTGCCAGCAGTTACTCTGGGGGTAGCAATCAGCCCCAGCATTTT.

The chain has TRBV18 and TRBJ2-1, with D possibly matching TRBD2 (7 bases). V was cut by 3 bases and J by 9 bases, with 18 bases left in between. CDR1 KGHSH and CDR2 LQKENI come from the germline V gene. The CDR3 has 15 residues. Here the CDR3 DNA reads TGTGCCAGCTCACCCTCCCGGGGGGCAGGAGGTGAGCAGTTCTTC. It is translated as CASSPSRGAGGEQFF.

A remark on this clonotype: This clone may be a read error of a much larger clone one base away. V is TRBV29-1 and J is TRBJ1-2; D gene unclear. CDR1 is SQVTM, CDR2 ANQGSEA, per germline. Trimming shortened V by 2 bases and J by 1 base, and 8 bases separated the two germline ends. The CDR3 runs to 13 residues. In nucleotides, the CDR3 is TGCAGCGTTGAACCCGCGGATAACTATGGCTACACCTTC. It is translated as CSVEPADNYGYTF.

This clonotype was seen a handful of times. This chain joins TRBV18 and TRBJ2-1; 7 bases are a match to TRBD1. The CDR3 totals 15 residues. The germline V gene encodes CDR1 KGHSH and CDR2 LQKENI. Losses at the gene ends were 5 bases for V and 2 bases for J; bases not matched to a gene: 6. The CDR3 region has the DNA TGTGCCAGCTCAGAGACGACAGGGCCCTACAATGAGCAGTTCTTC. It specifies CASSETTGPYNEQFF.

This clonotype was seen more than once but under ten times. The V and J genes are TRBV12-3 or TRBV12-4 and TRBJ2-1; TRBD2 is a possible D gene (5 bases). There are 14 residues in the CDR3. V gave up 8 bases and J gave up 8 bases, with 19 bases separating them. The CDR3 DNA reads as TGTGCCAGCTCCCTTGATGTAGCGAATTATGAGCAGTTCTTC. It codes for CASSLDVANYEQFF.

V gene TRBV20-1 combines with J gene TRBJ2-1, with D possibly matching TRBD1 (6 bases). Germline lookup yields CDR1 DFQATT and CDR2 SNEGSKA (reference sequence). Trimming took 1 base from V and 9 from J, leaving 19 bases between them. CDR3 length equals 15 residues. In DNA, the CDR3 is TGCAGTGCTAGAGGGGGGCAGGGCGAAAGCGGTGAGCAGTTCTTC. This sequence encodes CSARGGQGESGEQFF.

This clonotype was recorded at least ten times. The chain is built from TRBV29-1 and TRBJ1-2; possibly TRBD1 for D (5 bases). CDR3 size: 15 residues. The ends were cut back, 4 bases at V and 7 bases at J, with 22 bases in the middle. Germline assignment: CDR1 SQVTM and CDR2 ANQGSEA. CDR3 region: CSVGGAQDRVSGYTF. The CDR3 nucleotides are TGCAGCGTTGGCGGGGCTCAGGATCGAGTCAGTGGCTACACCTTC. Filled out from reference TRBV29-1 and TRBJ1-2, the complete variable domain reads SAVISQKPSRDICQRGTSLTIQCQVDSQVTMMFWYRQQPGQSLTLIATANQGSEATYESGFVIDKFPISRPNLTFSTLTVSNMSPEDSSIYLCSVGGAQDRVSGYTFGSGTRLTVV.

This clonotype was observed at least ten times. This sequence joins TRBV6-9 and TRBJ1-5; 7 nucleotides agree with TRBD1. Germline loops: CDR1 MNHGY, CDR2 SVAAGI. Trimming at V came to 6 bases and at J to 0 bases, leaving 14 bases not matched to a gene. CDR3 length equals 18 residues. The CDR3 loop is CASSQILDRRSSNQPQHF. The DNA for the CDR3 is TGTGCCAGCAGCCAGATCTTGGACAGGCGGAGTAGCAATCAGCCCCAGCATTTT.

This clonotype has just a few counts. This sequence joins TRBV24-1 and TRBJ1-1; D is undetermined. Germline V CDR1 and CDR2: KGHDR, SFDVKD. Trimming removed 5 bases from V and 1 base from J, with 7 bases in between. The CDR3 runs to 13 residues. The CDR3 region is CATSAGANTEAFF. The CDR3 DNA sequence: TGTGCCACCAGTGCGGGTGCGAACACTGAAGCTTTCTTT.

The chain carries TRBV29-1 and TRBJ2-7; D is perhaps TRBD2 (6 bases). The germline V gene encodes CDR1 SQVTM and CDR2 ANQGSEA. The CDR3 is 10 residues long. CDR3 amino acids: CLAVSYEQYV. In nucleotides, the CDR3 is TGCTTAGCGGTCTCCTACGAGCAGTACGTC.

The chain is built from TRBV20-1 and TRBJ2-3; 11 bases are a match to TRBD2. V lost 2 bases to trimming and J lost 2 bases; unmatched junction nucleotides: 6. Germline-derived CDR1 and CDR2 are DFQATT and SNEGSKA (reference sequence). This CDR3 comprises 16 residues. CDR3 in amino acids: CSARSGTSGFTDTQYF. The CDR3 DNA is TGCAGTGCTAGATCCGGGACTAGCGGCTTCACAGATACGCAGTATTTT.

The table lists this clonotype with a few counts. The rearrangement uses TRBV28 and TRBJ1-1; TRBD1 agrees at 8 bases. This CDR3 spans 16 amino acids. V gave up 7 bases and J gave up 1 base; unmatched junction bases: 11. The germline CDR1 and CDR2 sequences are MDHEN and SYDVKM. CDR3 coding DNA: TGTGCCAGCATGTTCGACAGGGGCGTTGAGAACACTGAAGCTTTCTTT. Translation: CASMFDRGVENTEAFF. The entire variable domain, with the rest obtained from reference TRBV28 and TRBJ1-1, is as follows: DVKVTQSSRYLVKRTGEKVFLECVQDMDHENMFWYRQDPGLGLRLIYFSYDVKMKEKGDIPEGYSVSREKKERFSLILESASTNQTSMYLCASMFDRGVENTEAFFGQGTRLTVV.

This clonotype turned up a few times. The chain carries TRBV20-1 and TRBJ2-3, with D tentatively TRBD1 (6 bases). V was trimmed by 3 bases and J by 0 bases, leaving 16 bases between them. CDR1 and CDR2 from the germline V gene are DFQATT and SNEGSKA (reference sequence). CDR3 length: 16 residues. CDR3 sequence (DNA): TGCAGTGCTAGCGTCGTAGGACAGAGTAGCACAGATACGCAGTATTTT. It yields the protein CSASVVGQSSTDTQYF.

The sample holds many counts of this clonotype. The V call is TRBV27, the J call TRBJ2-7; D is perhaps TRBD2 (5 bases). CDR3 size: 12 residues. Trimming took off 3 bases at V and 5 bases at J, with 8 bases between the two ends. Germline V CDR1 and CDR2: MNHEY, SMNVEV (reference sequence). CDR3 bases: TGTGCCAGCAGTTTTCCCGGGAACGAGCAGTACTTC. It is translated as CASSFPGNEQYF.

The chain has TRBV24-1 and TRBJ2-1; the match to TRBD2 covers 9 bases. With V trimmed by 4 bases and J by 14 bases, 8 bases remained unmatched. This CDR3 region has 13 residues. Germline V gene lookup returns CDR1 KGHDR and CDR2 SFDVKD. The CDR3 nucleotides read TGTGCCACCAGTGAAGTAGCGGGGGACCAGGAGTTCTTC. It is translated as CATSEVAGDQEFF.

This clonotype has a handful of counts. The chain links TRBV20-1 to TRBJ2-3, with 13 bases matching TRBD2. The CDR3 runs to 15 residues. Germline V gene sequence: CDR1 DFQATT, CDR2 SNEGSKA (reference sequence). V was pared by 3 bases and J by 5 bases, with 5 bases of the junction left unmatched. The CDR3 region has the DNA TGCAGTGCTAGCAGGACTAGCGGGGGAGGAGATACGCAGTATTTT. Protein: CSASRTSGGGDTQYF.

This clonotype was counted a few times. The gene calls are TRBV6-1 and TRBJ2-7; 8 bases match TRBD1. The CDR3 is made up of 16 amino acids. The V segment lost 2 bases and the J segment 0 bases; nucleotides outside the gene matches: 6. The germline CDR1 and CDR2 sequences are MNHNS and SASEGT. The CDR3 coding sequence is TGTGCCAGCAGTGAACCCGGACAGGGAAGCTCCTACGAGCAGTACGTC. It translates to CASSEPGQGSSYEQYV.

The sample holds a few counts of this clonotype. The V call is TRBV29-1, the J call TRBJ2-5; TRBD1 agrees at 10 bases. The junction had 3 bases not matched to a gene; V was cut back by 6 bases and J by 5 bases. The germline CDR1 and CDR2 sequences are SQVTM and ANQGSEA. The CDR3 length is 12 residues. This chain's CDR3 is CSVGQGWETQYF. CDR3 nucleotide sequence: TGCAGCGTGGGACAGGGGTGGGAGACCCAGTACTTC.

This clonotype has a handful of counts. V usage is TRBV12-3 or TRBV12-4 and J usage is TRBJ2-7; 11 nucleotides line up with TRBD1. Unmatched junction bases numbered 1, after V lost 3 bases and J lost 3 bases. The CDR3 totals 14 residues. Here the CDR3 DNA reads TGTGCCAGCAGTTTGGGACAGGGGGTCTACGAGCAGTACTTC. Translation gives CASSLGQGVYEQYF.

This chain uses TRBV9 with TRBJ2-1, with 7 bases fitting TRBD2. The V gene end was trimmed by 3 bases and the J gene end by 2 bases; junction bases not matched to a gene: 2. The CDR3 spans 14 residues. Germline CDR1 is SGDLS and CDR2 is YYNGEE. The CDR3 DNA reads as TGTGCCAGCAGCGGCGGGAGTCCCTACAATGAGCAGTTCTTC. Translating gives CASSGGSPYNEQFF.

By its share, this clonotype is medium-sized. The chain uses TRBV7-2 and TRBJ2-3, with D maybe TRBD2 (6 bases). The germline CDR1 and CDR2 sequences are SGHTA and FQGNSA. V was clipped by 7 bases and J by 1 base, with 15 bases between them. The CDR3 length is 15 residues. CDR3 in amino acids: CASTVGQRGTDTQYF. Here the CDR3 DNA reads TGTGCCAGCACCGTGGGGCAGCGGGGCACAGATACGCAGTATTTT.

This clonotype was recorded at least ten times. The chain is built from TRBV18 and TRBJ1-1; D may be TRBD1 (6 bases). The CDR3 consists of 15 residues. The ends were cut back, 5 bases at V and 1 base at J, with 14 bases in the middle. From germline, CDR1 is KGHSH and CDR2 LQKENI. The DNA for the CDR3 is TGTGCCAGCTCATCTATGGACAGACGGAACACTGAAGCTTTCTTT. Its protein product is CASSSMDRRNTEAFF.